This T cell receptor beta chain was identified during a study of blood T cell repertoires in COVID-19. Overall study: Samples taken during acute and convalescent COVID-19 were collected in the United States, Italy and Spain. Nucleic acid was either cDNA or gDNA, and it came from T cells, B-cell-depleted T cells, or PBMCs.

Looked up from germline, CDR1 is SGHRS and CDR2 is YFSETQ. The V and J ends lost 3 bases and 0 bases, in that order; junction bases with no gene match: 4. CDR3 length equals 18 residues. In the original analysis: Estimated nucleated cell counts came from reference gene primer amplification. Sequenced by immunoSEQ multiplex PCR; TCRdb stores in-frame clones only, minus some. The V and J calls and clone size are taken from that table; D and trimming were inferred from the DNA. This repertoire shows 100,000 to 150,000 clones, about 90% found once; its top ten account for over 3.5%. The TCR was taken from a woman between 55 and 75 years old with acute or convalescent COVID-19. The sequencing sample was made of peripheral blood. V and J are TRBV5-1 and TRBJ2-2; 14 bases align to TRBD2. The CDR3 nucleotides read TGCGCCAGCAGCTCCCCGACTAGCGGGAGGGCGAACACCGGGGAGCTGTTTTTT. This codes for CASSSPTSGRANTGELFF.